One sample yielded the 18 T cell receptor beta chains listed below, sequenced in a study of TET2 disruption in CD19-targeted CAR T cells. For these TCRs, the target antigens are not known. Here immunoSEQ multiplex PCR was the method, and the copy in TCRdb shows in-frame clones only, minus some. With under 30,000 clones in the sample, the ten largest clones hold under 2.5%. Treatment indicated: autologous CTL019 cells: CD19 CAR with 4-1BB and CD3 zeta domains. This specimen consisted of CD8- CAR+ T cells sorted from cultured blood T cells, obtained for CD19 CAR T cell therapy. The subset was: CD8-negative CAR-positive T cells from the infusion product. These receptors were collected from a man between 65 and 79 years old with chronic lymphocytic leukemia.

The CDR3 DNA, read in part, is TGTGCCAGTAGACCGGACACTATCAATCAGCCT. This gives the protein CASRPDTINQP. The whole CDR3 is CASRPDTINQPQYF. This chain links TRBV19 with TRBJ2-4; tentatively, D is TRBD1 (5 bases). The read halts 3 residues ahead of the CDR3 end, with the missing end drawn from the germline J gene. The CDR3 is 14 residues long. CDR1 LNHDA and CDR2 SQIVND come from the germline V gene (reference sequence). Based on the CDR3 plus reference TRBV19 and TRBJ2-4, the full variable domain is DGGITQSPKYLFRKEGQNVTLSCEQNLNHDAMYWYRQDPGQGLRLIYYSQIVNDFQKGDIAEGYSVSREKKESFPLTVTSAQKNPTAFYLCASRPDTINQPQYFGAGTRLSVL.

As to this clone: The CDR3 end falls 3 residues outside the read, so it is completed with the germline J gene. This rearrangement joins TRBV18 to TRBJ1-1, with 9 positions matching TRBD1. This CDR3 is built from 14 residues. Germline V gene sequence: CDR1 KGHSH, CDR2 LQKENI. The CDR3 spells CASSRDREKNGAFF. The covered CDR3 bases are TGTGCCAGCTCACGGGACAGGGAGAAAAATGGC.

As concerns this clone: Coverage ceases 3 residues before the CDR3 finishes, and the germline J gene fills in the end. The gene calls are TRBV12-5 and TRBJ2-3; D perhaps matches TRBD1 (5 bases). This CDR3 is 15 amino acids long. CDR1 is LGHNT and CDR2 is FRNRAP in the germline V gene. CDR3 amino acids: CASGLAAPDNQPQYF. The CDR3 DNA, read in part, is TGTGCTAGTGGTTTGGCCGCCCCGGACAATCAGCCG.

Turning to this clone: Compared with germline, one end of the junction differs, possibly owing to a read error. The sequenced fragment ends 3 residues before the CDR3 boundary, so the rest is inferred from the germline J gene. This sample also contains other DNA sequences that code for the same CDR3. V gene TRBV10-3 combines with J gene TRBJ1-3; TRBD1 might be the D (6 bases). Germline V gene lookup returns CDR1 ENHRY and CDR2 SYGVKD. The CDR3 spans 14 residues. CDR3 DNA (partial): TGTGCCATCACTACGGACAGCTCTGGAAACACT. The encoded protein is CAITTDSSGNT. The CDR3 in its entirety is CAITTDSSGNTIYF.

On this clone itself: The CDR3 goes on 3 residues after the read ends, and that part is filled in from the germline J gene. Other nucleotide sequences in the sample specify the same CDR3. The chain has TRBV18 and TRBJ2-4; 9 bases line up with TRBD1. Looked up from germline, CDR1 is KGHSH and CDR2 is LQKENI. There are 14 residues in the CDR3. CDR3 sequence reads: CASSPSGQGNGQYF. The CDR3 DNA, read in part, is TGTGCCAGCTCACCTTCGGGACAGGGTAACGGT.

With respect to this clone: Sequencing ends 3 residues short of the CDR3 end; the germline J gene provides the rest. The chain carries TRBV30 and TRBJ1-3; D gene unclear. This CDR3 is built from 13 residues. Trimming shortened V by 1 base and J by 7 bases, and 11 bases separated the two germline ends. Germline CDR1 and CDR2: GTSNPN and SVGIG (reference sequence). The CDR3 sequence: CAWSEILWNTIYF. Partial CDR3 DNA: TGTGCCTGGAGTGAGATACTCTGGAACACC.

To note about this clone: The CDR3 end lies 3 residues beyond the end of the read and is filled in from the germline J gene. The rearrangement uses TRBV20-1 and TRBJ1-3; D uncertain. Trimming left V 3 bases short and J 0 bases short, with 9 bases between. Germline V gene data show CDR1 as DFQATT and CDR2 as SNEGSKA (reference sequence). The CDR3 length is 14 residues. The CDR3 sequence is CSASPTISGNTIYF. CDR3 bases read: TGCAGTGCTAGCCCGACTATCTCTGGAAACACC.

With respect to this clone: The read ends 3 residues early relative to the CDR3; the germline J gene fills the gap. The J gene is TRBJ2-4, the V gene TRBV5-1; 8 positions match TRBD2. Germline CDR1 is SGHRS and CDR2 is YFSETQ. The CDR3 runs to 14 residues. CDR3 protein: CASSVSGVKETQYF. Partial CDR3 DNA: TGCGCCAGCAGCGTTAGCGGGGTAAAAGAGACT.

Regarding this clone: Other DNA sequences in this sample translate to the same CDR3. CDR3 residues: CASGGLAGGGDTYTF. The part of the CDR3 DNA that was read is TGTGCCAGTGGCGGACTAGCGGGGGGTGGCGATACC. The chain links TRBV19 to TRBJ1-2; the D gene is possibly TRBD1 (5 bases). With the read ending 3 residues before the CDR3 end, the germline J gene is used to fill in that end. CDR1 LNHDA and CDR2 SQIVND come from the germline V gene (reference sequence). This CDR3 spans 15 amino acids.

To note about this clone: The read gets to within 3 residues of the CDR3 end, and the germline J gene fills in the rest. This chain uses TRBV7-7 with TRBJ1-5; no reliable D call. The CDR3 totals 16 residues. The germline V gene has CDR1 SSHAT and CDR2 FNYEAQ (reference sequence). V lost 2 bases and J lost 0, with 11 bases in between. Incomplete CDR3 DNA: TGTGCCAGCAGCTTAAAGGGCAGCTTTAGCAATCAGCCC. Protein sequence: CASSLKGSFSNQP. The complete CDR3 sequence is CASSLKGSFSNQPQHF.

CDR3: CASRRLTGETQYF. CDR3 bases read: TGTGCCAGCAGGCGCCTGACGGGAGAGACC. V and J are TRBV28 and TRBJ2-5; D gene uncertain. The read ends 3 residues before the CDR3 terminus; that terminus is restored from the germline J gene. CDR3 size: 13 residues. The germline V gene encodes CDR1 MDHEN and CDR2 SYDVKM. Trimming took 6 bases from V and 4 from J, leaving 12 bases between them.

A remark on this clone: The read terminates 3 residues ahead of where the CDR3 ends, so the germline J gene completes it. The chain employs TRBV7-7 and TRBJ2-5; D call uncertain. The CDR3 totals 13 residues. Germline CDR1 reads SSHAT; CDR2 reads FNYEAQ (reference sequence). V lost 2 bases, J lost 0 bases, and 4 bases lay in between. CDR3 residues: CASSLQYQETQYF. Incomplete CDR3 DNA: TGTGCCAGCAGCTTACAGTACCAAGAGACC.

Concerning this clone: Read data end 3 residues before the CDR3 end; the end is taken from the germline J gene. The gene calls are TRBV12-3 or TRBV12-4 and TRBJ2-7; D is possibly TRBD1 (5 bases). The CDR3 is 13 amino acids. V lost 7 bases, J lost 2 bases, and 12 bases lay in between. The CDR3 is CASTRTPAYEQYF. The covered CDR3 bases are TGTGCCAGCACCAGGACACCCGCCTACGAG.

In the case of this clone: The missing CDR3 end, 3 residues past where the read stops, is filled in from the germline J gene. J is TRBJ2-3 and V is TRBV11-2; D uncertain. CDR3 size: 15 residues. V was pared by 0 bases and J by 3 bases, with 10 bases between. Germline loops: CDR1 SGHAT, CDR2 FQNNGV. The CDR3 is CASSLDYQGTDTQYF. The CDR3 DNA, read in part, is TGTGCCAGCAGCTTAGATTACCAAGGTACAGATACG.

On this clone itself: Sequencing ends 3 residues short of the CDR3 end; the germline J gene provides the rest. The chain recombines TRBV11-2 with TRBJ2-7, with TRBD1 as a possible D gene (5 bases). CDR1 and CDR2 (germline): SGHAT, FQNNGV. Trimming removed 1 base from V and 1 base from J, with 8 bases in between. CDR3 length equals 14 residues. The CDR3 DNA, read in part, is TGTGCCAGCAGCTTAGCCAGGGCTTCCTACGAG. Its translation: CASSLARASYE. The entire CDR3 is CASSLARASYEQYF.

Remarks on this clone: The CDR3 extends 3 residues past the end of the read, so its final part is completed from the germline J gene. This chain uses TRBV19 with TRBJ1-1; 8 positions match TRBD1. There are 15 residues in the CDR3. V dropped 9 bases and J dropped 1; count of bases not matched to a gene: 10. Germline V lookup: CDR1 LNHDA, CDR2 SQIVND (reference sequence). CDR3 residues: CASRLPQGANTEAFF. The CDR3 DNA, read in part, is TGTGCCAGCCGTTTGCCCCAGGGGGCGAACACTGAA. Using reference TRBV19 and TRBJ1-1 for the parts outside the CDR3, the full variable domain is DGGITQSPKYLFRKEGQNVTLSCEQNLNHDAMYWYRQDPGQGLRLIYYSQIVNDFQKGDIAEGYSVSREKKESFPLTVTSAQKNPTAFYLCASRLPQGANTEAFFGQGTRLTVV.

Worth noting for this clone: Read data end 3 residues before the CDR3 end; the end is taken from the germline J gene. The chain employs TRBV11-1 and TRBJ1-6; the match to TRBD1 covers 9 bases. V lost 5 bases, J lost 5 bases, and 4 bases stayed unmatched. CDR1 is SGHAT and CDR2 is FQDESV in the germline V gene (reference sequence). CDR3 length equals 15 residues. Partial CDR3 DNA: TGTGCCAGCAGCCCGGGACAGGGAGATAATTCACCC. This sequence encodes CASSPGQGDNSP. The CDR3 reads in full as CASSPGQGDNSPLHF.

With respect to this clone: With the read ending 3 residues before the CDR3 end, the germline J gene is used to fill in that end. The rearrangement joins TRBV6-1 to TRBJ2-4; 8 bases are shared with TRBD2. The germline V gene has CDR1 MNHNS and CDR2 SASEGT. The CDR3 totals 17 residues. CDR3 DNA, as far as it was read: TGTGCCAGCAGTGAAAGGTCGTTAGCGGGGAGCCAAGAGACT. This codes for CASSERSLAGSQET. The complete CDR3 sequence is CASSERSLAGSQETQYF.